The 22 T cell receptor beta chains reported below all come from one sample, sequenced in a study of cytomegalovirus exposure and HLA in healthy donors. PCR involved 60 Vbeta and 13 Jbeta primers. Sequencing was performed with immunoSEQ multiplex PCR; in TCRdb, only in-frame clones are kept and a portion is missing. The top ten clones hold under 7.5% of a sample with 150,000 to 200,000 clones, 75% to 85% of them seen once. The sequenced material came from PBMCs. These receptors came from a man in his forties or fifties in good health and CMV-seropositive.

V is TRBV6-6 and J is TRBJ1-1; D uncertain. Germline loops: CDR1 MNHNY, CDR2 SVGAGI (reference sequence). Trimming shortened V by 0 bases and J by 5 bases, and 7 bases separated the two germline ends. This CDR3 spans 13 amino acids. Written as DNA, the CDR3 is TGTGCCAGCAGTTACTCTGGCCAAACTGAAGCTTTCTTT. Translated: CASSYSGQTEAFF.

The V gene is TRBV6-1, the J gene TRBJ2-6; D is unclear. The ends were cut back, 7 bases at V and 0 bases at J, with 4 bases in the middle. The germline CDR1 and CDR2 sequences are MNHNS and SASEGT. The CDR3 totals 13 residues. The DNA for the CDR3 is TGTGCCAGCACGGGCTCTGGGGCCAACGTCCTGACTTTC. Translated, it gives CASTGSGANVLTF.

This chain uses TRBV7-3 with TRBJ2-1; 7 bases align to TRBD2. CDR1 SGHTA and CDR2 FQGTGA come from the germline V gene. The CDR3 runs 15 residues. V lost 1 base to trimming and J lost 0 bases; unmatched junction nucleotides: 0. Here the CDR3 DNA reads TGTGCCAGCAGCTTAAGGGAGGGCTCCTACAATGAGCAGTTCTTC. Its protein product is CASSLREGSYNEQFF.

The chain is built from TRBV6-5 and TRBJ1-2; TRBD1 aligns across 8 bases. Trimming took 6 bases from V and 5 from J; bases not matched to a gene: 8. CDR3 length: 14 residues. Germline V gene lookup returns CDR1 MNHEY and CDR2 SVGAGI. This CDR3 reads CASRRYQGAYGYTF. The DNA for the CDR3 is TGTGCCAGCAGGAGATATCAGGGGGCTTATGGCTACACCTTC.

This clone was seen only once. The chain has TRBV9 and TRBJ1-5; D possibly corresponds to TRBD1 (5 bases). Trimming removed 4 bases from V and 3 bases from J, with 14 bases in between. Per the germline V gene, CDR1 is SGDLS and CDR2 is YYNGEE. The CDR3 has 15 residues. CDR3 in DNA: TGTGCCAGCAGCCCCGGGGGTGGATCCAATCAGCCCCAGCATTTT. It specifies CASSPGGGSNQPQHF. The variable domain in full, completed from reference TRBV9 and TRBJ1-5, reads DSGVTQTPKHLITATGQRVTLRCSPRSGDLSVYWYQQSLDQGLQFLIQYYNGEERAKGNILERFSAQQFPDLHSELNLSSLELGDSALYFCASSPGGGSNQPQHFGDGTRLSIL.

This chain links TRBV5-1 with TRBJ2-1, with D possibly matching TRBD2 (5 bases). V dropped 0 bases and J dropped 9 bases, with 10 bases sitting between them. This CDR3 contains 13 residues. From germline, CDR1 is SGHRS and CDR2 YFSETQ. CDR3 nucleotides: TGCGCCAGCAGCTTGGATCCGGGGAGTGAGCAGTTCTTC. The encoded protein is CASSLDPGSEQFF.

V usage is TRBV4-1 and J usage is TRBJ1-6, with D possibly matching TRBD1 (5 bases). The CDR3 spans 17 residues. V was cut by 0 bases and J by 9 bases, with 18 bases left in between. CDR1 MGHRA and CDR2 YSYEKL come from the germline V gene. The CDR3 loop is CASSQDGGAIFSSPLHF. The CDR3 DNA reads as TGCGCCAGCAGCCAAGATGGAGGGGCGATATTCAGTTCACCCCTCCACTTT.

The CDR3 DNA follows: TGTGCCAGCAGTTTAGGGACAGGGATTAACTATGGCTACACCTTC. Its translation: CASSLGTGINYGYTF. J is TRBJ1-2 and V is TRBV27; 9 nucleotides match TRBD1. The junction had 2 bases not matched to a gene; V was cut back by 2 bases and J by 1 base. Germline CDR1 MNHEY, CDR2 SMNVEV (reference sequence). CDR3 length: 15 amino acids.

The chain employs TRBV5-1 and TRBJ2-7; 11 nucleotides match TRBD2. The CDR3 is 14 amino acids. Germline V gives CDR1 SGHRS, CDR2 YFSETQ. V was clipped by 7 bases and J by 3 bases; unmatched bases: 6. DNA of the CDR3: TGCGCCAGCCGGCTAGCGGGGGGAATCTACGAGCAGTACTTC. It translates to CASRLAGGIYEQYF. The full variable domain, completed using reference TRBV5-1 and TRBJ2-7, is KAGVTQTPRYLIKTRGQQVTLSCSPISGHRSVSWYQQTPGQGLQFLFEYFSETQRNKGNFPGRFSGRQFSNSRSEMNVSTLELGDSALYLCASRLAGGIYEQYFGPGTRLTVT.

CDR3 in DNA: TGTGCCAGCAGCGTAGTGGAGGGACAGGGTGAGACCCAGTACTTC. Translation gives CASSVVEGQGETQYF. This chain uses TRBV9 with TRBJ2-5, with 9 bases lining up with TRBD1. The CDR3 is made up of 15 amino acids. Trimming at V came to 0 bases and at J to 5 bases, leaving 5 bases not matched to a gene. Germline V gene sequence: CDR1 SGDLS, CDR2 YYNGEE.

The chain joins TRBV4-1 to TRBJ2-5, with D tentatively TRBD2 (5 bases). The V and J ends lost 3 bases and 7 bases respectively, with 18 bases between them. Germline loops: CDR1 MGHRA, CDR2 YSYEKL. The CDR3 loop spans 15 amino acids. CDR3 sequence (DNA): TGCGCCAGCAGCCACCCACTTAGCGCCGTCCCGACCCAGTACTTC. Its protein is CASSHPLSAVPTQYF.

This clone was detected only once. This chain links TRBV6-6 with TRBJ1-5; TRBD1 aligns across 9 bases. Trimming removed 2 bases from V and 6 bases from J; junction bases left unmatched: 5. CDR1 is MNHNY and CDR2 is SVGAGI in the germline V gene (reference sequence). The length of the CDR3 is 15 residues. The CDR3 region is CASSYGTGLTQPQHF. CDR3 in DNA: TGTGCCAGCAGTTACGGGACAGGGCTAACTCAGCCCCAGCATTTT.

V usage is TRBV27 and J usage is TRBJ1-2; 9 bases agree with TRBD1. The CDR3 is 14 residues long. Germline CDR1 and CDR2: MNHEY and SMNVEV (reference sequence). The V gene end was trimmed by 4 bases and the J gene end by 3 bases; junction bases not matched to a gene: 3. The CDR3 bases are TGTGCCAGCAGTTCACAGGGGGCTGACTATGGCTACACCTTC. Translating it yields CASSSQGADYGYTF.

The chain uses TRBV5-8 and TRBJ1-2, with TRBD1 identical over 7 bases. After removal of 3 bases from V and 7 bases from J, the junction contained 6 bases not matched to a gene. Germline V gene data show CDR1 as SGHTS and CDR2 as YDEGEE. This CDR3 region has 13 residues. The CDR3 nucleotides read TGTGCCAGCAGCTCGGACAGGAGGGGTGGCTACACCTTC. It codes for CASSSDRRGGYTF.

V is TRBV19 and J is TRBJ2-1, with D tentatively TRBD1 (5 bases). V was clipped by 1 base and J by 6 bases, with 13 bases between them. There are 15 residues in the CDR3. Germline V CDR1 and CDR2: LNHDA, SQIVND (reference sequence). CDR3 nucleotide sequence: TGTGCCAGTAGTATAGTCCCAGGGAAGGGCAATGAGCAGTTCTTC. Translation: CASSIVPGKGNEQFF.

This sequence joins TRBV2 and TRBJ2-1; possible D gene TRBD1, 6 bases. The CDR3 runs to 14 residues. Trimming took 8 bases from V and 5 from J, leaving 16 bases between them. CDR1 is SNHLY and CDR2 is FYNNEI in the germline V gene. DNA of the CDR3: TGTGCCAGCGGACCAGGGGCGCCTAACAATGAGCAGTTCTTC. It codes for CASGPGAPNNEQFF.

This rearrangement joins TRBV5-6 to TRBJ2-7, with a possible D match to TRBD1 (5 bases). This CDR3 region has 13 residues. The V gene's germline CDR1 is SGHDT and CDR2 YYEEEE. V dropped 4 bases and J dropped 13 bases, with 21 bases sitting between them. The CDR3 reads CASSLRKDTSSYV. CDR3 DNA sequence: TGTGCCAGCAGCCTGCGGAAGGACACCTCCTCCTACGTC.

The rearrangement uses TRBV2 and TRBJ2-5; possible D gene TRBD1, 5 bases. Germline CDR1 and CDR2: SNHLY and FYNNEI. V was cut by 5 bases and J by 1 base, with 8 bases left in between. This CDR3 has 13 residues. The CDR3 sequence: CASSPDTQETQYF. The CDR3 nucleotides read TGTGCCAGCAGTCCGGACACCCAAGAGACCCAGTACTTC.

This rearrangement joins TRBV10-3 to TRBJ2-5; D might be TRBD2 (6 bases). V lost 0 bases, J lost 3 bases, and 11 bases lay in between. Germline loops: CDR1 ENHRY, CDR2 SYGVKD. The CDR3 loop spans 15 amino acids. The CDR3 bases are TGTGCCATCAGTGAGTCGACCGGAGGGAAAGAGACCCAGTACTTC. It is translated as CAISESTGGKETQYF.

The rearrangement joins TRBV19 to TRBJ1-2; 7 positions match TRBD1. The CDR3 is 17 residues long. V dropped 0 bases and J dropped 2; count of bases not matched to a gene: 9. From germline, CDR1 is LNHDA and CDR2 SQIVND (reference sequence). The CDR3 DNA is TGTGCCAGTAGTATAGATCTCCTCTGGGGACAGAACTATGGCTACACCTTC. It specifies CASSIDLLWGQNYGYTF.

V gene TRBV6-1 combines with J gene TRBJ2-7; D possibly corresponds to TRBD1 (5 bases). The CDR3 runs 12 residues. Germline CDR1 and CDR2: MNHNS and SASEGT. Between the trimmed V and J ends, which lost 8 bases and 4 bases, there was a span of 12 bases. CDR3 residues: CASRYQGYEQYF. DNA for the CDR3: TGTGCCAGCCGATATCAGGGTTACGAGCAGTACTTC.

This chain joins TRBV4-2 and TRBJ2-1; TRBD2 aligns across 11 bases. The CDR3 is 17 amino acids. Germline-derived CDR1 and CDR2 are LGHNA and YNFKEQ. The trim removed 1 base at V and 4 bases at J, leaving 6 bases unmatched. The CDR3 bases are TGTGCCAGCAGCCAAGTGGTAGCGGGAGGGCCTTACAATGAGCAGTTCTTC. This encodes CASSQVVAGGPYNEQFF.